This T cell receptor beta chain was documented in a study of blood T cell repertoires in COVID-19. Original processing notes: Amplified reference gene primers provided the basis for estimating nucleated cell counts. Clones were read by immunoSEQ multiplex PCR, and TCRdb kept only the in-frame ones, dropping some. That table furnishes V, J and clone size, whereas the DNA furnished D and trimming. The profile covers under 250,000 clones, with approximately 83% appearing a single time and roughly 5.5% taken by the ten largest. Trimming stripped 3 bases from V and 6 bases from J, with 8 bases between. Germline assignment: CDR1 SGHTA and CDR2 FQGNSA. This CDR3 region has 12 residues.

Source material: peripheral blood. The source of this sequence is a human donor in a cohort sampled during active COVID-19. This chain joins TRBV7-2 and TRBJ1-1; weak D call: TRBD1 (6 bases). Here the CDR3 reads CASSFNRAEAFF. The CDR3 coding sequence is TGTGCCAGCAGCTTTAACAGGGCTGAAGCTTTCTTT.